The 26 T cell receptor beta chains below all came from one sample that was sequenced in a study of Ad26.COV2.S vaccination and SARS-CoV-2 variants. The assay was immunoSEQ multiplex PCR, and TCRdb's table has in-frame clones only and misses some. The sample includes some 420,000 clones, more than 75% seen only once; the top ten take less than 4%. Stated treatment: 19 received Ad26.COV2.S at low or high dose, single or two shots; 5 received placebo; per-sample allocation not given. Collection of the samples took place on day 63 after the first injection of vaccine or placebo. The sample here was peripheral blood, taken in a trial of Ad26.COV2.S vaccine versus placebo. All receptors come from a person between 18 and 60 years old who received the Ad26.COV2.S COVID-19 vaccine or a placebo.

This clone was recorded once. The chain has TRBV24-1 and TRBJ2-7; 7 bases line up with TRBD1. J lost 0 bases, V lost 0 bases, and 16 bases had no gene match. The CDR3 spans 20 residues. The germline gives CDR1 KGHDR, CDR2 SFDVKD. The CDR3 sequence: CATSDLPSGTDNTNSYEQYF. The CDR3 DNA reads as TGTGCCACCAGTGATTTGCCCTCCGGGACAGATAACACCAACTCCTACGAGCAGTACTTC.

In its sample, this clone was seen once. The rearrangement uses TRBV7-8 and TRBJ2-7; 7 bases line up with TRBD2. V shed 7 bases and J 7 bases; nucleotides not matched to a gene: 16. The CDR3 covers 15 residues. Germline-derived CDR1 and CDR2 are SGHVS and FQNEAQ. The chain's CDR3 is CASKFWEGDTSEQYF. The CDR3 region has the DNA TGTGCCAGCAAGTTTTGGGAGGGAGATACGAGTGAGCAGTACTTC. Using reference TRBV7-8 and TRBJ2-7 for the parts outside the CDR3, the full variable domain is GAGVSQSPRYKVAKRGQDVALRCDPISGHVSLFWYQQALGQGPEFLTYFQNEAQLDKSGLPSDRFFAERPEGSVSTLKIQRTQQEDSAVYLCASKFWEGDTSEQYFGPGTRLTVT.

The chain employs TRBV6-5 and TRBJ2-7; D is perhaps TRBD2 (6 bases). V lost 6 bases to trimming and J lost 0 bases, with 15 bases between them. The CDR3 consists of 15 residues. From germline, CDR1 is MNHEY and CDR2 SVGAGI. The CDR3 DNA sequence: TGTGCCAGCAGCAGCAGGAGGGCCGACTCCTACGAGCAGTACTTC. This sequence encodes CASSSRRADSYEQYF.

The rearrangement joins TRBV28 to TRBJ1-2, with D perhaps matching TRBD1 (6 bases). Germline V lookup: CDR1 MDHEN, CDR2 SYDVKM. The CDR3 covers 15 residues. Trimming took 5 bases from V and 4 from J, leaving 17 bases between them. The CDR3, as DNA: TGTGCCAGCAGTCCCCAAACAGGGTCTGGCTATGGCTACACCTTC. This codes for CASSPQTGSGYGYTF.

J is TRBJ2-5 and V is TRBV10-2; D remains unclear. The ends were cut back, 7 bases at V and 5 bases at J, with 5 bases in the middle. Germline CDR1 reads WSHSY; CDR2 reads SAAADI. The CDR3 runs to 10 residues. The CDR3 here is CASISETQYF. The CDR3 bases are TGCGCCAGCATATCCGAGACCCAGTACTTC.

The CDR3, as DNA: TGTGCCAGCAGCCCGGGACTCCAAGAGACCCAGTACTTC. It translates to CASSPGLQETQYF. The rearrangement joins TRBV28 to TRBJ2-5; D might be TRBD2 (6 bases). V lost 6 bases and J 1 base, leaving 9 bases between the germline ends. The germline V gene has CDR1 MDHEN and CDR2 SYDVKM. The CDR3 is made up of 13 amino acids. Drawing the rest from reference TRBV28 and TRBJ2-5, the complete variable domain is DVKVTQSSRYLVKRTGEKVFLECVQDMDHENMFWYRQDPGLGLRLIYFSYDVKMKEKGDIPEGYSVSREKKERFSLILESASTNQTSMYLCASSPGLQETQYFGPGTRLLVL.

The chain carries TRBV2 and TRBJ2-7; D unclear. The germline V and J ends were trimmed by 8 bases and 3 bases, with 8 bases remaining between them. The CDR3 covers 11 residues. Germline assignment: CDR1 SNHLY and CDR2 FYNNEI. CDR3 residues: CASHPGYEQYF. CDR3 coding DNA: TGTGCCAGCCACCCGGGCTACGAGCAGTACTTC.

V and J are TRBV11-3 and TRBJ1-2; possible D gene TRBD1, 6 bases. The CDR3 is 18 residues long. Trimming left V 1 base short and J 5 bases short, with 23 bases between. Looked up from germline, CDR1 is SGHNT and CDR2 is YENEEA. CDR3: CASSLGGVRGRVSYGYTF. DNA for the CDR3: TGTGCCAGCAGCTTAGGTGGGGTTCGGGGGCGGGTTAGTTATGGCTACACCTTC.

This chain uses TRBV6-6 with TRBJ2-5, with D maybe TRBD1 (6 bases). V lost 2 bases, J lost 2 bases, and 9 bases lay in between. Germline V gene lookup returns CDR1 MNHNY and CDR2 SVGAGI (reference sequence). There are 14 residues in the CDR3. This chain's CDR3 is CASSYEGEQETQYF. CDR3 coding DNA: TGTGCCAGCAGTTACGAGGGGGAACAAGAGACCCAGTACTTC.

Points on this clone: The sample contains more than one DNA sequence encoding this CDR3. The V gene is TRBV28, the J gene TRBJ2-3; the D call may be TRBD1 or TRBD2 (5 bases each). Trimming removed 6 bases from V and 6 bases from J, with 22 bases in between. Germline lookup yields CDR1 MDHEN and CDR2 SYDVKM. This CDR3 spans 16 amino acids. The CDR3 sequence: CASSQTRAAWGDTQYF. The CDR3 DNA reads as TGTGCCAGCAGCCAAACCAGGGCCGCTTGGGGGGATACGCAGTATTTT.

V usage is TRBV4-3 and J usage is TRBJ2-1; 14 nucleotides line up with TRBD2. Germline loops: CDR1 LGHNA, CDR2 YSLEER. V lost 2 bases and J lost 5; bases outside the gene matches: 11. This CDR3 spans 19 amino acids. CDR3 region: CASSQPTSGGALLDNEQFF. CDR3 nucleotides: TGCGCCAGCAGCCAACCGACTAGCGGGGGGGCTCTGCTGGACAATGAGCAGTTCTTC.

The genes are TRBV7-9 and TRBJ1-6; D is uncertain. V lost 5 bases and J lost 7, with 9 bases in between. This CDR3 has 13 amino acids. The germline V gene has CDR1 SEHNR and CDR2 FQNEAQ (reference sequence). Here the CDR3 DNA reads TGTGCCAGCAGCCCGACCCGGAATTCACCCCTCCACTTT. Translated, it gives CASSPTRNSPLHF.

The J gene is TRBJ1-5, the V gene TRBV28; possible D gene TRBD1, 6 bases. V was trimmed by 1 base and J by 6 bases, leaving 10 bases between them. Germline assignment: CDR1 MDHEN and CDR2 SYDVKM. This CDR3 is 14 amino acids long. This CDR3 is CASSLSGEGQPQHF. The CDR3 nucleotides read TGTGCCAGCAGTTTATCAGGGGAGGGTCAGCCCCAGCATTTT.

The chain employs TRBV30 and TRBJ2-5; 8 nucleotides match TRBD1. The CDR3 runs to 13 residues. Germline-derived CDR1 and CDR2 are GTSNPN and SVGIG (reference sequence). V lost 0 bases and J lost 4; bases outside the gene matches: 1. The CDR3 bases are TGTGCCTGGAGTGTACAGGGGGGAGAGACCCAGTACTTC. Its protein is CAWSVQGGETQYF.

The chain links TRBV25-1 to TRBJ2-7, with D uncertain. The CDR3 has 13 amino acids. V was trimmed by 0 bases and J by 6 bases, leaving 9 bases between them. In germline, CDR1 is MGHDK, CDR2 SYGVNS. The CDR3 nucleotides read TGTGCCAGCAGTGAATACGGAAGGTCCGAGCAGTACTTC. This gives the protein CASSEYGRSEQYF.

The chain combines TRBV7-9 with TRBJ1-5; TRBD1 aligns across 9 bases. Germline CDR1 and CDR2: SEHNR and FQNEAQ (reference sequence). The CDR3 sequence is 14 residues long. Unmatched junction bases numbered 4, after V lost 5 bases and J lost 5 bases. The CDR3 loop is CASSPQGAHQPQHF. The CDR3 coding sequence is TGTGCCAGCAGCCCACAGGGGGCTCATCAGCCCCAGCATTTT.

DNA for the CDR3: TGTGCCAGCAGCGCCCAGAGCGGCCCCTCCTACGAGCAGTACTTC. Translated, it gives CASSAQSGPSYEQYF. The chain joins TRBV7-2 to TRBJ2-7; tentative D call: TRBD2 (5 bases). Germline lookup yields CDR1 SGHTA and CDR2 FQGNSA. The CDR3 has 15 residues. V lost 5 bases and J 0 bases, leaving 14 bases between the germline ends. Complete variable domain (other parts from reference TRBV7-2 and TRBJ2-7): GAGVSQSPSNKVTEKGKDVELRCDPISGHTALYWYRQSLGQGLEFLIYFQGNSAPDKSGLPSDRFSAERTGGSVSTLTIQRTQQEDSAVYLCASSAQSGPSYEQYFGPGTRLTVT.

The gene calls are TRBV7-9 and TRBJ2-3; TRBD2 matches 7 bases. Germline CDR1 SEHNR, CDR2 FQNEAQ (reference sequence). The length of the CDR3 is 13 residues. The J segment lost 6 bases and the V segment lost 2 bases, leaving 2 bases of the junction unmatched. The CDR3 DNA reads TGTGCCAGCAGCTTAAGGGGAGGGGATACGCAGTATTTT. Its translation: CASSLRGGDTQYF.

This clone has a handful of counts. This same CDR3 is encoded by further DNA sequences in the sample. This chain joins TRBV6-2 or TRBV6-3 and TRBJ2-7, with 8 bases identical to TRBD1. V gave up 2 bases and J gave up 3 bases; unmatched junction bases: 3. CDR3 length: 14 residues. Per the germline V gene, CDR1 is MNHEY and CDR2 is SVGEGT. The CDR3 here is CASSYGTGVYEQYF. Written as DNA, the CDR3 is TGTGCCAGCAGTTACGGGACAGGAGTCTACGAGCAGTACTTC.

V is TRBV6-2 or TRBV6-3 and J is TRBJ2-7, with D possibly TRBD1 on 5 matching bases. The CDR3 sequence is 11 residues long. Germline V CDR1 and CDR2: MNHEY, SVGEGT. V was clipped by 2 bases and J by 6 bases, with 5 bases between them. The chain's CDR3 is CASSYRGEQYF. The DNA for the CDR3 is TGTGCCAGCAGTTACAGGGGCGAGCAGTACTTC.

The gene calls are TRBV24-1 and TRBJ2-7, with TRBD1 matching over 9 bases. The germline CDR1 and CDR2 sequences are KGHDR and SFDVKD. The CDR3 is 16 amino acids. The V and J ends lost 4 bases and 4 bases, in that order; junction bases with no gene match: 10. CDR3 in DNA: TGTGCCACCAGTGACCCCAGCAAGGACAGGGGTTACGAGCAGTACTTC. Translation gives CATSDPSKDRGYEQYF.

The chain carries TRBV5-6 and TRBJ1-1; D uncertain. CDR1 and CDR2 from the germline V gene are SGHDT and YYEEEE. This CDR3 spans 13 amino acids. V lost 6 bases, J lost 8 bases, and 17 bases lay in between. The CDR3 DNA follows: TGTGCCAGCAACTACGGGGAGGCTTACGAAGCTTTCTTT. Its protein product is CASNYGEAYEAFF.

The chain has TRBV4-3 and TRBJ2-5; 8 bases line up with TRBD1. The CDR3 is 15 amino acids. Germline V CDR1 and CDR2: LGHNA, YSLEER. V shed 1 base, J shed 4 bases, and the junction held 5 bases outside the gene matches. The CDR3 nucleotides read TGCGCCAGCAGCCAAGGACAGGGGAGGAGAGAGACCCAGTACTTC. Translated: CASSQGQGRRETQYF.

V gene TRBV7-6 combines with J gene TRBJ2-3, with D tentatively TRBD1 or TRBD2 (5 bases each). The ends were cut back, 1 base at V and 0 bases at J, with 8 bases in the middle. The CDR3 length is 15 residues. Germline assignment: CDR1 SGHVS and CDR2 FNYEAQ. Here the CDR3 DNA reads TGTGCCAGCAGCTTAGGAGGGGATAGCACAGATACGCAGTATTTT. It translates to CASSLGGDSTDTQYF.

V is TRBV6-5 and J is TRBJ2-1; 8 positions match TRBD2. Germline V CDR1 and CDR2: MNHEY, SVGAGI. There are 15 residues in the CDR3. The trim removed 6 bases at V and 4 bases at J, leaving 8 bases unmatched. The CDR3 DNA is TGTGCCAGCAGCTATAGCGGGGTGGCGTACAATGAGCAGTTCTTC. Translation: CASSYSGVAYNEQFF.

V usage is TRBV4-3 and J usage is TRBJ1-2; D uncertain. V was pared by 4 bases and J by 1 base, with 10 bases between. The germline CDR1 and CDR2 sequences are LGHNA and YSLEER. The CDR3 length is 14 residues. The CDR3 region is CASSPSPNNYGYTF. CDR3 in DNA: TGCGCCAGCAGCCCGTCACCCAATAACTATGGCTACACCTTC.